The 27 T cell receptor beta chains below come from one sample, sequenced in a study of cytomegalovirus exposure and HLA in healthy donors. PCR amplification relied on 60 Vbeta primers (plus 13 Jbeta primers). Measured with immunoSEQ multiplex PCR; TCRdb has only the in-frame clones, and not every one. This sample carries more than 100,000 clones, over 80% of them seen once, and the ten largest clones take about 0.22%. Specimen: PBMCs. The origin of the receptors is a man aged 50 or older in good health and CMV-seronegative.

The sample holds a few counts of this clone. This chain links TRBV28 with TRBJ2-7; 8 nucleotides agree with TRBD2. V shed 6 bases and J 3 bases; nucleotides not matched to a gene: 10. This CDR3 has 15 residues. Looked up from germline, CDR1 is MDHEN and CDR2 is SYDVKM. The CDR3 here is CASRPRLAILYEQYF. The DNA of the CDR3 is TGTGCCAGCAGACCCAGACTAGCGATCCTCTACGAGCAGTACTTC.

V gene TRBV30 combines with J gene TRBJ2-3; TRBD1 matches 7 bases. This CDR3 region has 15 residues. After removal of 5 bases from V and 3 bases from J, the junction contained 11 bases not matched to a gene. Germline CDR1 and CDR2: GTSNPN and SVGIG (reference sequence). This CDR3 is CAWEGGRGSTDTQYF. In DNA, the CDR3 is TGTGCCTGGGAAGGGGGCAGGGGGAGTACAGATACGCAGTATTTT.

The CDR3 DNA follows: TGTGCCAGCAGCTTAGGCCTAGCCACAAATGAGCAGTTCTTC. Translation gives CASSLGLATNEQFF. The chain is built from TRBV7-3 and TRBJ2-1; D is perhaps TRBD2 (5 bases). The CDR3 extends over 14 amino acids. The ends were cut back, 2 bases at V and 7 bases at J, with 12 bases in the middle. CDR1 SGHTA and CDR2 FQGTGA come from the germline V gene.

The chain couples TRBV18 to TRBJ2-2, with TRBD1 matching 7 bases. V shed 0 bases, J shed 7 bases, and the junction held 11 bases outside the gene matches. Germline V gives CDR1 KGHSH, CDR2 LQKENI. CDR3 length: 17 residues. The DNA for the CDR3 is TGTGCCAGCTCACCACCGAATGCTCGACAGGGAGTCGGGGAGCTGTTTTTT. The encoded protein is CASSPPNARQGVGELFF.

This chain uses TRBV7-6 with TRBJ2-5, with D unresolved. The CDR3 loop spans 13 amino acids. In germline, CDR1 is SGHVS, CDR2 FNYEAQ. Deletions cut 2 bases from V and 5 bases from J, with 9 bases between. CDR3 in amino acids: CASSLRDGETQYF. CDR3 DNA: TGTGCCAGCAGCTTACGTGACGGGGAGACCCAGTACTTC.

The CDR3 DNA reads TGTGCCTGGGGGTCTCGGACACTTGGGAAGACCCAGTACTTC. It encodes CAWGSRTLGKTQYF. The chain has TRBV30 and TRBJ2-5; possibly TRBD1 for D (5 bases). The CDR3 spans 14 residues. The germline V and J ends were trimmed by 5 bases and 6 bases, with 19 bases remaining between them. Germline values: CDR1 GTSNPN, CDR2 SVGIG (reference sequence).

The chain has TRBV18 and TRBJ1-2; D is possibly TRBD1 (6 bases). Trimming shortened V by 3 bases and J by 3 bases, and 23 bases separated the two germline ends. The CDR3 length is 18 residues. Germline CDR1 KGHSH, CDR2 LQKENI. The CDR3 is CASSPVKRQVEPDYGYTF. CDR3 sequence (DNA): TGTGCCAGCTCACCTGTCAAACGACAGGTAGAACCGGACTATGGCTACACCTTC.

The rearrangement uses TRBV11-2 and TRBJ1-1; unclear D gene. V was trimmed by 1 base and J by 6 bases, leaving 12 bases between them. The CDR3 length is 14 residues. Germline V gene sequence: CDR1 SGHAT, CDR2 FQNNGV. This CDR3 reads CASSLVVPQAEAFF. The CDR3 DNA sequence: TGTGCCAGCAGCTTAGTTGTCCCCCAGGCTGAAGCTTTCTTT.

This chain uses TRBV5-4 with TRBJ1-3; D is ambiguous. Germline-derived CDR1 and CDR2 are SGHNT and YYREEE (reference sequence). Trimming stripped 0 bases from V and 2 bases from J, with 6 bases between. The CDR3 is 14 amino acids. CDR3 loop: CASSLGGTGNTIYF. The DNA of the CDR3 is TGTGCCAGCAGCTTGGGAGGGACTGGAAACACCATATATTTT.

The V call is TRBV6-1, the J call TRBJ2-1; TRBD2 is a possible D gene (5 bases). V lost 1 base to trimming and J lost 0 bases, with 19 bases between them. Germline values: CDR1 MNHNS, CDR2 SASEGT. The CDR3 loop spans 19 amino acids. The CDR3 DNA follows: TGTGCCAGCAGTGAAGTAAGTGGGAGTTCAGTGATCTCCTACAATGAGCAGTTCTTC. Its translation: CASSEVSGSSVISYNEQFF.

The V gene is TRBV7-9, the J gene TRBJ1-2; no clear D gene. The CDR3 loop spans 16 amino acids. Germline V gene sequence: CDR1 SEHNR, CDR2 FQNEAQ (reference sequence). Trimming stripped 1 base from V and 0 bases from J, with 12 bases between. CDR3 loop: CASSLGAMTSNYGYTF. CDR3 bases: TGTGCCAGCAGCTTAGGCGCAATGACTTCTAACTATGGCTACACCTTC.

This sequence joins TRBV28 and TRBJ1-5; D is perhaps TRBD1 (6 bases). CDR3 length: 14 residues. The germline V gene encodes CDR1 MDHEN and CDR2 SYDVKM. The V end was cut by 6 bases, the J end by 7 bases, with 16 bases between. CDR3: CASSTLQGLQPQHF. DNA for the CDR3: TGTGCCAGCAGCACCCTACAGGGCCTCCAGCCCCAGCATTTT. The full variable domain, in which reference TRBV28 and TRBJ1-5 provide the parts outside the CDR3, is DVKVTQSSRYLVKRTGEKVFLECVQDMDHENMFWYRQDPGLGLRLIYFSYDVKMKEKGDIPEGYSVSREKKERFSLILESASTNQTSMYLCASSTLQGLQPQHFGDGTRLSIL.

This CDR3 reads CASSLDGQGDEQYF. DNA for the CDR3: TGTGCCAGCAGCTTAGACGGACAGGGGGACGAGCAGTACTTC. V and J are TRBV11-2 and TRBJ2-7, with TRBD1 matching over 10 bases. The CDR3 runs 14 residues. J was trimmed by 5 bases and V by 0 bases; bases with no gene match: 1. The germline V gene encodes CDR1 SGHAT and CDR2 FQNNGV.

This clone has only a few counts. V and J are TRBV18 and TRBJ1-3, with D perhaps matching TRBD1 (6 bases). V lost 6 bases, J lost 4 bases, and 10 bases lay in between. The V gene's germline CDR1 is KGHSH and CDR2 LQKENI. This CDR3 contains 13 residues. CDR3 in DNA: TGTGCCAGCTCGAGGACAGTCGGAAACACCATATATTTT. Its protein is CASSRTVGNTIYF.

The chain couples TRBV6-5 to TRBJ2-2, with 9 bases matching TRBD2. The CDR3 extends over 15 amino acids. The germline CDR1 and CDR2 sequences are MNHEY and SVGAGI. With 6 bases clipped from V and 0 bases from J, the junction kept 2 bases outside the gene matches. CDR3 coding DNA: TGTGCCAGCAGCTTAGCGGGGGCGAACACCGGGGAGCTGTTTTTT. It yields the protein CASSLAGANTGELFF.

This clone was found once. The CDR3 region is CAWSVPIVGQNQPQHF. The DNA for the CDR3 is TGTGCCTGGAGTGTTCCTATAGTGGGACAAAATCAGCCCCAGCATTTT. The chain combines TRBV30 with TRBJ1-5; the D gene is possibly TRBD1 (6 bases). The germline V gene has CDR1 GTSNPN and CDR2 SVGIG (reference sequence). This CDR3 has 16 residues. Trimming removed 0 bases from V and 4 bases from J, with 16 bases in between.

As regards this clone: Germline is not matched at one junction end, which may reflect a read error. The chain is built from TRBV10-3 and TRBJ1-1; D remains ambiguous. The CDR3 spans 15 residues. Germline values: CDR1 ENHRY, CDR2 SYGVKD. CDR3 sequence: CAISWEGHTYTEALF. The CDR3 coding sequence is TGTGCCATTTCCTGGGAGGGCCACACTTACACTGAAGCTCTCTTT.

V usage is TRBV15 and J usage is TRBJ1-1; D may be TRBD1 (5 bases). The CDR3 consists of 15 residues. V dropped 4 bases and J dropped 0 bases, with 12 bases sitting between them. Germline V CDR1 and CDR2: LNHNV, YYDKDF (reference sequence). As DNA, the CDR3 is TGTGCCACCAGCACGAACAGGCTCATGAACACTGAAGCTTTCTTT. Translated: CATSTNRLMNTEAFF.

The V call is TRBV5-4, the J call TRBJ2-7; 10 nucleotides match TRBD1. J lost 3 bases, V lost 4 bases, and 16 bases had no gene match. The germline V gene encodes CDR1 SGHNT and CDR2 YYREEE (reference sequence). The CDR3 sequence is 18 residues long. DNA of the CDR3: TGTGCCAGCAGCGGTGTAGGGAGACAGGGGGCTGTAGACTACGAGCAGTACTTC. Its protein is CASSGVGRQGAVDYEQYF.

This clone showed up just a few times. This chain joins TRBV18 and TRBJ2-3, with a tentative D call TRBD2 (5 bases). Germline V lookup: CDR1 KGHSH, CDR2 LQKENI. The ends were cut back, 0 bases at V and 3 bases at J, with 13 bases in the middle. The CDR3 covers 16 residues. This CDR3 is CASSPPAQRRTDTQYF. DNA of the CDR3: TGTGCCAGCTCACCACCGGCACAGCGGAGGACAGATACGCAGTATTTT.

A few counts support this clone. The V and J genes are TRBV5-1 and TRBJ2-2; TRBD2 might be the D (7 bases). Between the trimmed V and J ends, which lost 1 base and 6 bases, there was a span of 16 bases. Germline lookup yields CDR1 SGHRS and CDR2 YFSETQ. CDR3 length: 16 amino acids. CDR3 in amino acids: CASSLTGGSQSGELFF. CDR3 DNA sequence: TGCGCCAGCAGCTTGACGGGGGGCTCCCAATCCGGGGAGCTGTTTTTT.

The chain recombines TRBV7-6 with TRBJ1-5; 8 bases are a match to TRBD1. The CDR3 has 14 residues. V shed 5 bases and J 6 bases; nucleotides not matched to a gene: 6. Germline V gene lookup returns CDR1 SGHVS and CDR2 FNYEAQ. Here the CDR3 DNA reads TGTGCCAGCAGCCCGGACAGGGCGGCTCAGCCCCAGCATTTT. Residues: CASSPDRAAQPQHF.

The DNA of the CDR3 is TGTGCCAGCAGCCTAGCGGGAGTGGAGACCCAGTACTTC. It yields the protein CASSLAGVETQYF. The chain carries TRBV6-5 and TRBJ2-5; 10 bases line up with TRBD2. Germline values: CDR1 MNHEY, CDR2 SVGAGI. Losses at the gene ends were 6 bases for V and 5 bases for J; bases not matched to a gene: 3. The CDR3 is 13 residues long.

V is TRBV27 and J is TRBJ1-4; D is ambiguous. Between the trimmed V and J ends, which lost 6 bases and 8 bases, there was a span of 16 bases. Germline V gene lookup returns CDR1 MNHEY and CDR2 SMNVEV (reference sequence). This CDR3 comprises 14 residues. CDR3 in amino acids: CASSHGMVREKLFF. CDR3 coding DNA: TGTGCCAGCAGCCACGGGATGGTTCGGGAAAAACTGTTTTTT. Full variable domain (rest looked up from reference TRBV27 and TRBJ1-4): EAQVTQNPRYLITVTGKKLTVTCSQNMNHEYMSWYRQDPGLGLRQIYYSMNVEVTDKGDVPEGYKVSRKEKRNFPLILESPSPNQTSLYFCASSHGMVREKLFFGSGTQLSVL.

This chain uses TRBV19 with TRBJ1-5; possible D gene TRBD1, 6 bases. There are 14 residues in the CDR3. V was trimmed by 9 bases and J by 3 bases, leaving 15 bases between them. Per germline, CDR1 LNHDA and CDR2 SQIVND (reference sequence). CDR3 DNA sequence: TGTGCCAGCAAATCCACAGGGAACAATCAGCCCCAGCATTTT. Its protein is CASKSTGNNQPQHF.

This clone was counted between two and nine times. The junction departs from germline at one end; a sequencing error may be responsible. V usage is TRBV28 and J usage is TRBJ2-7; perhaps TRBD1 as D (6 bases). The CDR3 is 14 amino acids. From germline, CDR1 is MDHEN and CDR2 SYDVKM. The CDR3 sequence: CASNLETGRHEQYF. In nucleotides, the CDR3 is TGTGCCAGCAATTTAGAGACAGGCCGCCACGAGCAGTACTTC.

V is TRBV5-1 and J is TRBJ2-7, with 12 bases fitting TRBD1. V was pared by 2 bases and J by 5 bases, with 2 bases of the junction left unmatched. Germline CDR1 and CDR2: SGHRS and YFSETQ. The CDR3 has 14 residues. The CDR3 DNA is TGCGCCAGCAGCTTCCGGGACAGGGGGCACGAGCAGTACTTC. Encoded protein: CASSFRDRGHEQYF.